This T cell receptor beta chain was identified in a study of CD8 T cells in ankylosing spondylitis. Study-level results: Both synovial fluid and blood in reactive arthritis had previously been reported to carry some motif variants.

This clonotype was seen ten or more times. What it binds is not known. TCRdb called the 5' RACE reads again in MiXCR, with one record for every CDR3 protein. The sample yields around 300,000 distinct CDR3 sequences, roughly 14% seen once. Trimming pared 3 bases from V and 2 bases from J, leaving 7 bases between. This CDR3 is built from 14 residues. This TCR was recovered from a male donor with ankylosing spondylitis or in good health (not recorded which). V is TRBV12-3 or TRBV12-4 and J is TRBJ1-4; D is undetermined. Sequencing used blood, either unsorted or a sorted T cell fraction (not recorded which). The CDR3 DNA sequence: TGTGCCAGCAGTTTTCGGAGCACTAATGAAAAACTGTTTTTT. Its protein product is CASSFRSTNEKLFF.